This T cell receptor (beta chain) is from a study of T cell repertoires in cytomegalovirus infection. CDR1 SGHRS and CDR2 YFSETQ come from the germline V gene. The ends lost 4 bases at V and 3 bases at J; junction bases unmatched: 7. CDR3 length equals 16 residues. TCRdb ran MiXCR on the reads and lists one entry per CDR3 protein. The data show 400,000 to 550,000 distinct CDR3 sequences, approximately 11% seen once. This chain connects TRBV5-1 to TRBJ2-1; TRBD1 matches at 10 bases. The sequenced sample was PBMCs. The source of this sequence is a human donor in good health (CMV status not recorded). Some clones in this sample may be carry-over from other donors' samples. CDR3 DNA sequence: TGCGCCAGCAGCAGGGACAGGGGACACGACTACAATGAGCAGTTCTTC. Amino acid sequence: CASSRDRGHDYNEQFF.